The 12 T cell receptor beta chains below were found in one sample sequenced in a study of cytomegalovirus exposure and HLA in healthy donors. Both 60 Vbeta primers and 13 Jbeta primers went into the PCR. Sequenced by immunoSEQ multiplex PCR; TCRdb stores in-frame clones only, minus some. The sample consists of roughly 90,000 clones, just under 90% of them appearing once. Sequences were obtained from PBMCs. Every receptor here comes from a young man in good health and CMV-seronegative.

The chain joins TRBV6-4 to TRBJ2-1, with 9 bases fitting TRBD1. The J segment lost 7 bases and the V segment lost 6 bases, leaving 7 bases of the junction unmatched. The CDR3 extends over 14 amino acids. The germline V gene has CDR1 MRHNA and CDR2 SNTAGT. The CDR3 region is CASSPGQGINEQFF. The DNA for the CDR3 is TGTGCCAGCAGCCCGGGACAGGGAATAAATGAGCAGTTCTTC.

This chain joins TRBV4-2 and TRBJ2-7; the D gene is possibly TRBD1 (5 bases). This CDR3 region has 13 residues. V was trimmed by 1 base and J by 7 bases, leaving 11 bases between them. From germline, CDR1 is LGHNA and CDR2 YNFKEQ. CDR3 sequence: CASSQGNRQEQYF. The CDR3 coding sequence is TGTGCCAGCAGCCAAGGGAACAGGCAGGAGCAGTACTTC.

The V call is TRBV9, the J call TRBJ1-2; maybe TRBD1 (6 bases). The CDR3 has 15 residues. Germline V gene data show CDR1 as SGDLS and CDR2 as YYNGEE. Deletions cut 3 bases from V and 4 bases from J, with 16 bases between. The CDR3 protein is CASSAGHRVGYGYTF. CDR3 nucleotide sequence: TGTGCCAGCAGCGCCGGACACAGGGTTGGCTATGGCTACACCTTC.

The chain uses TRBV15 and TRBJ2-3; D is perhaps TRBD2 (6 bases). CDR3 length equals 15 residues. Germline V gives CDR1 LNHNV, CDR2 YYDKDF (reference sequence). V dropped 0 bases and J dropped 2 bases, with 9 bases sitting between them. CDR3 sequence (DNA): TGTGCCACCAGCAGAGACGGGGGTCCCACAGATACGCAGTATTTT. Translated, it gives CATSRDGGPTDTQYF.

The genes are TRBV4-1 and TRBJ2-1; D unresolved. The CDR3 loop spans 10 amino acids. Germline loops: CDR1 MGHRA, CDR2 YSYEKL. Trimming cost V 8 bases and J 5 bases, with 4 bases left between them. The CDR3 loop reads CASPDNEQFF. CDR3 bases: TGCGCCAGCCCGGACAATGAGCAGTTCTTC.

On this clone itself: Germline and junction disagree at one end, which may indicate a read error. Other DNA sequences within the sample encode an identical CDR3. This rearrangement joins TRBV19 to TRBJ1-2, with D possibly being TRBD1 (5 bases). From germline, CDR1 is LNHDA and CDR2 SQIVND (reference sequence). The CDR3 is made up of 13 amino acids. The CDR3 sequence is CASSIDRVRGYTF. In nucleotides, the CDR3 is TGTGCCAGTAGTATAGACAGGGTCCGTGGCTACACTTTC.

The chain carries TRBV7-2 and TRBJ2-2; perhaps TRBD2 as D (5 bases). The germline V gene has CDR1 SGHTA and CDR2 FQGNSA. The length of the CDR3 is 17 residues. V was cut by 1 base and J by 2 bases, with 14 bases left in between. CDR3 residues: CASSLVPRVLNTGELFF. CDR3 DNA sequence: TGTGCCAGCAGCTTAGTCCCGCGGGTGCTAAACACCGGGGAGCTGTTTTTT.

This clone is a singleton in its sample. The gene calls are TRBV19 and TRBJ1-5; 8 bases are a match to TRBD1. This CDR3 contains 16 residues. The V gene end was trimmed by 6 bases and the J gene end by 1 base; junction bases not matched to a gene: 8. The germline CDR1 and CDR2 sequences are LNHDA and SQIVND (reference sequence). The CDR3 coding sequence is TGTGCCAGTAGGCCGACAGGGGCAGGAAGCAATCAGCCCCAGCATTTT. As protein: CASRPTGAGSNQPQHF.

V is TRBV18 and J is TRBJ2-7, with 7 bases that match TRBD2. Germline CDR1 KGHSH, CDR2 LQKENI. This CDR3 is built from 16 residues. With 1 base clipped from V and 2 bases from J, the junction kept 8 bases outside the gene matches. The CDR3 reads CASSPHGAGEAYEQYF. The CDR3 DNA reads as TGTGCCAGCTCACCACACGGGGCGGGAGAGGCCTACGAGCAGTACTTC.

The count of this clone is one. This rearrangement joins TRBV5-5 to TRBJ2-6; 7 bases line up with TRBD1. This CDR3 contains 19 residues. Germline-derived CDR1 and CDR2 are SGHKS and YYEKEE (reference sequence). Trimming removed 0 bases from V and 0 bases from J; junction bases left unmatched: 9. The CDR3 sequence is CASSLARVQGSSGANVLTF. DNA for the CDR3: TGTGCCAGCAGCTTGGCTCGTGTACAGGGGAGCTCTGGGGCCAACGTCCTGACTTTC.

The chain has TRBV7-2 and TRBJ2-1, with 9 bases fitting TRBD2. The CDR3 is made up of 16 amino acids. Looked up from germline, CDR1 is SGHTA and CDR2 is FQGNSA. V lost 7 bases to trimming and J lost 2 bases; unmatched junction nucleotides: 9. The CDR3 here is CASKKLAGVTYNEQFF. Here the CDR3 DNA reads TGTGCCAGCAAAAAGTTAGCGGGAGTCACCTACAATGAGCAGTTCTTC. The full variable domain, rest sourced from reference TRBV7-2 and TRBJ2-1, is GAGVSQSPSNKVTEKGKDVELRCDPISGHTALYWYRQSLGQGLEFLIYFQGNSAPDKSGLPSDRFSAERTGGSVSTLTIQRTQQEDSAVYLCASKKLAGVTYNEQFFGPGTRLTVL.

V and J are TRBV30 and TRBJ2-3, with a tentative D call TRBD1 (6 bases). Trimming removed 5 bases from V and 0 bases from J, with 21 bases in between. The CDR3 runs to 17 residues. Germline-derived CDR1 and CDR2 are GTSNPN and SVGIG (reference sequence). CDR3 bases: TGTGCCTGGGGTCACAAAGAAACCGGACAGAGCACAGATACGCAGTATTTT. This sequence encodes CAWGHKETGQSTDTQYF.